The 30 T cell receptor beta chains below all came from one sample that was sequenced in a study of T cells after yellow fever vaccination. TCRdb re-analysed the 5' RACE reads in MiXCR, keeping a single row per CDR3 protein. The table has around 550,000 distinct CDR3 sequences, about 19% seen once. Sequenced here: PBMCs, sampled 15 days after the yellow fever booster vaccination. Receptor source: a man aged 25-45 years who received the YFV17D yellow fever vaccine.

The table lists this clonotype with a few counts. The genes are TRBV5-1 and TRBJ2-5; 14 bases are a match to TRBD2. The CDR3 contains 18 residues. Germline V CDR1 and CDR2: SGHRS, YFSETQ. Trimming removed 4 bases from V and 3 bases from J; junction bases left unmatched: 11. The CDR3 region is CASSPVPGLAGAKETQYF. The CDR3 nucleotides are TGCGCCAGCAGCCCTGTCCCGGGACTAGCGGGAGCTAAAGAGACCCAGTACTTC.

This chain uses TRBV7-9 with TRBJ2-7, with 11 bases identical to TRBD2. Germline values: CDR1 SEHNR, CDR2 FQNEAQ (reference sequence). The CDR3 spans 16 residues. The J segment lost 7 bases and the V segment lost 3 bases, leaving 11 bases of the junction unmatched. The CDR3 nucleotides are TGTGCCAGCAGCTTTTTCCGGACTAGCGGGCCGGGGGAGCAGTACTTC. It is translated as CASSFFRTSGPGEQYF. Full variable domain (rest looked up from reference TRBV7-9 and TRBJ2-7): DTGVSQNPRHKITKRGQNVTFRCDPISEHNRLYWYRQTLGQGPEFLTYFQNEAQLEKSRLLSDRFSAERPKGSFSTLEIQRTEQGDSAMYLCASSFFRTSGPGEQYFGPGTRLTVT.

J is TRBJ2-7 and V is TRBV20-1; 13 positions agree with TRBD2. V trimming: 5 bases; J trimming: 4 bases; junction bases outside the gene matches: 2. The V gene's germline CDR1 is DFQATT and CDR2 SNEGSKA (reference sequence). There are 13 residues in the CDR3. DNA of the CDR3: TGCAGTGCTCCGACTAGCGGGAGGTACGAGCAGTACTTC. It translates to CSAPTSGRYEQYF.

This clonotype was detected a few times. The V gene is TRBV10-2, the J gene TRBJ1-5; 10 bases agree with TRBD1. Germline trimming cut 7 bases from V and 5 bases from J; bases unmatched to any gene: 11. CDR3 length: 16 amino acids. CDR1 and CDR2 (germline): WSHSY, SAAADI. The CDR3 protein is CASKDPGQGYDQPQHF. The CDR3, as DNA: TGCGCCAGCAAGGACCCGGGACAGGGGTATGATCAGCCCCAGCATTTT.

Only a few counts were recorded for this clonotype. V gene TRBV5-1 combines with J gene TRBJ2-3; TRBD2 is a possible D gene (6 bases). The V and J ends lost 7 bases and 4 bases respectively, with 16 bases between them. Germline V gene sequence: CDR1 SGHRS, CDR2 YFSETQ. The CDR3 extends over 14 amino acids. The CDR3 is CASRPGEWADTQYF. Here the CDR3 DNA reads TGCGCCAGCCGTCCGGGAGAGTGGGCAGATACGCAGTATTTT.

This clonotype was seen only a few times. The rearrangement joins TRBV15 to TRBJ2-2, with no clear D. CDR1 and CDR2 from the germline V gene are LNHNV and YYDKDF (reference sequence). The CDR3 contains 14 residues. The V end lost 5 bases, the J end lost 6 bases, and 13 bases lay between the germline ends. Written as DNA, the CDR3 is TGTGCCACCAGCTCAGCTAGGGCAGCCGGGGAGCTGTTTTTT. It specifies CATSSARAAGELFF.

The chain employs TRBV6-5 and TRBJ2-7, with 10 bases matching TRBD2. Germline CDR1 is MNHEY and CDR2 is SVGAGI. Trimming at V came to 0 bases and at J to 2 bases, leaving 1 base not matched to a gene. CDR3 size: 15 residues. CDR3 nucleotides: TGTGCCAGCAGTTACTCCGGGACTAGCGCCTACGAGCAGTACTTC. Amino acid sequence: CASSYSGTSAYEQYF.

This clonotype was seen more than once but under ten times. The V gene is TRBV19, the J gene TRBJ2-2; 9 positions agree with TRBD2. Trimming took 8 bases from V and 2 from J; bases not matched to a gene: 9. Per the germline V gene, CDR1 is LNHDA and CDR2 is SQIVND (reference sequence). The CDR3 runs to 16 residues. The CDR3 region has the DNA TGTGCCAGTTCCTTTAGCGGGAGTGGTAACACCGGGGAGCTGTTTTTT. Translated: CASSFSGSGNTGELFF.

This clonotype was observed a few times. CDR3 residues: CASSRGPSYNEQFF. In DNA, the CDR3 is TGTGCCAGCAGCAGGGGGCCATCCTACAATGAGCAGTTCTTC. The rearrangement joins TRBV27 to TRBJ2-1; 8 positions agree with TRBD1. The V gene end was trimmed by 6 bases and the J gene end by 1 base; junction bases not matched to a gene: 2. The V gene's germline CDR1 is MNHEY and CDR2 SMNVEV (reference sequence). This CDR3 has 14 amino acids.

This clonotype occurred a few times. This chain links TRBV20-1 with TRBJ2-7; 10 bases are a match to TRBD1. This CDR3 region has 13 residues. J gave up 4 bases and V 6 bases, and 6 bases lay outside the gene matches. The V gene's germline CDR1 is DFQATT and CDR2 SNEGSKA (reference sequence). The CDR3 protein is CSAAGTGVYEQYF. The CDR3 nucleotides read TGCAGTGCGGCCGGGACAGGGGTTTACGAGCAGTACTTC.

This clonotype appeared a few times. This rearrangement joins TRBV19 to TRBJ1-5; D is unresolved. Germline loops: CDR1 LNHDA, CDR2 SQIVND (reference sequence). Trimming cost V 1 base and J 5 bases, with 6 bases left between them. The CDR3 runs to 13 residues. In DNA, the CDR3 is TGTGCCAGTAGTATAGGAGTGGATCAGCCCCAGCATTTT. It encodes CASSIGVDQPQHF.

This clonotype appeared a single time. A read error may be the cause here, since a much bigger clone is one base away. The chain employs TRBV7-9 and TRBJ2-1; tentatively, D is TRBD2 (6 bases). From germline, CDR1 is SEHNR and CDR2 FQNEAQ (reference sequence). The CDR3 extends over 15 amino acids. The CDR3 DNA is TGTGCCGGCAGTCCCGGACTATACTACTACAATGAGCAGTTCTTC. It yields the protein CAGSPGLYYYNEQFF.

This clonotype was observed a few times. The rearrangement uses TRBV20-1 and TRBJ2-2; TRBD2 matches at 10 bases. The CDR3 spans 16 residues. CDR1 and CDR2 from the germline V gene are DFQATT and SNEGSKA (reference sequence). The V segment lost 2 bases and the J segment 3 bases; nucleotides outside the gene matches: 6. The CDR3 loop reads CSARPPSGSDTGELFF. CDR3 sequence (DNA): TGCAGTGCTAGACCCCCTAGCGGGAGCGACACCGGGGAGCTGTTTTTT.

This clonotype was counted only a few times. V gene TRBV10-3 combines with J gene TRBJ2-1; D call uncertain. V dropped 5 bases and J dropped 7 bases, with 6 bases sitting between them. Looked up from germline, CDR1 is ENHRY and CDR2 is SYGVKD. The CDR3 contains 11 residues. CDR3 sequence reads: CAISIRNEQFF. CDR3 in DNA: TGTGCCATCAGTATCAGGAATGAGCAGTTCTTC.

V is TRBV11-3 and J is TRBJ2-1; 13 bases are a match to TRBD2. The ends lost 0 bases at V and 9 bases at J; junction bases unmatched: 8. The CDR3 runs 17 residues. Germline V gene data show CDR1 as SGHNT and CDR2 as YENEEA. CDR3 in amino acids: CASSLDSGLAGVGEQFF. CDR3 bases: TGTGCCAGCAGCTTAGATTCCGGACTAGCGGGAGTGGGTGAGCAGTTCTTC.

This clonotype came up a few times. This rearrangement joins TRBV28 to TRBJ2-1, with D uncertain. Germline CDR1 reads MDHEN; CDR2 reads SYDVKM. V gave up 8 bases and J gave up 8 bases, with 16 bases separating them. This CDR3 has 13 residues. CDR3 bases: TGTGCCAGCCTGGGATCCCAAGTCGATGAGCAGTTCTTC. Translated, it gives CASLGSQVDEQFF.

The chain links TRBV3-1 to TRBJ1-5; the D is unclear. CDR1 LGHDT and CDR2 YNNKEL come from the germline V gene (reference sequence). This CDR3 region has 15 residues. The germline V and J ends were trimmed by 0 bases and 1 base, with 7 bases remaining between them. Written as DNA, the CDR3 is TGTGCCAGCAGCCAAGATCCCGACAGCAATCAGCCCCAGCATTTT. Protein sequence: CASSQDPDSNQPQHF.

Many counts were recorded for this clonotype. The chain is built from TRBV7-2 and TRBJ2-7; TRBD1 aligns across 10 bases. V shed 8 bases and J 2 bases; nucleotides not matched to a gene: 6. Germline lookup yields CDR1 SGHTA and CDR2 FQGNSA. This CDR3 is 14 amino acids long. CDR3 DNA: TGTGCCAGCTGTACCGGGACAGGGGCCTACGAGCAGTACTTC. Protein product: CASCTGTGAYEQYF.

V gene TRBV7-2 combines with J gene TRBJ2-3, with 8 bases matching TRBD2. The germline CDR1 and CDR2 sequences are SGHTA and FQGNSA. After removal of 1 base from V and 4 bases from J, the junction contained 4 bases not matched to a gene. The CDR3 consists of 15 residues. CDR3 residues: CASSLEAGVSDTQYF. As DNA, the CDR3 is TGTGCCAGCAGCTTAGAAGCGGGAGTTTCAGATACGCAGTATTTT. Full variable domain (remainder filled in from reference TRBV7-2 and TRBJ2-3): GAGVSQSPSNKVTEKGKDVELRCDPISGHTALYWYRQSLGQGLEFLIYFQGNSAPDKSGLPSDRFSAERTGGSVSTLTIQRTQQEDSAVYLCASSLEAGVSDTQYFGPGTRLTVL.

V gene TRBV5-1 combines with J gene TRBJ2-3; perhaps TRBD2 as D (6 bases). CDR3 length equals 15 residues. Looked up from germline, CDR1 is SGHRS and CDR2 is YFSETQ. V lost 6 bases and J 1 base, leaving 15 bases between the germline ends. CDR3 region: CASTARASGTDTQYF. In DNA form, the CDR3 reads TGCGCCAGCACCGCCCGGGCTAGCGGCACAGATACGCAGTATTTT.

This clonotype was observed a handful of times. The chain joins TRBV27 to TRBJ2-1, with 8 bases that match TRBD2. This CDR3 is built from 16 residues. CDR1 and CDR2 (germline): MNHEY, SMNVEV (reference sequence). The V segment lost 3 bases and the J segment 0 bases; nucleotides outside the gene matches: 4. For the CDR3, the DNA is TGTGCCAGCAGTTTTGAGCGGGGGCGCTCCTACAATGAGCAGTTCTTC. Amino acid sequence: CASSFERGRSYNEQFF.

The chain has TRBV30 and TRBJ2-7; TRBD1 agrees at 9 bases. The CDR3 contains 12 residues. The junction had 3 bases not matched to a gene; V was cut back by 6 bases and J by 3 bases. Germline-derived CDR1 and CDR2 are GTSNPN and SVGIG (reference sequence). CDR3 residues: CACGTGRYEQYF. The CDR3 DNA is TGTGCCTGCGGGACAGGGCGCTACGAGCAGTACTTC.

V and J are TRBV23-1 and TRBJ2-1, with 14 positions matching TRBD2. TRBV23-1 qualifies as an ORF whose function is uncertain. The CDR3 length is 18 residues. V lost 0 bases and J lost 3; bases outside the gene matches: 4. In DNA, the CDR3 is TGCGCCAGCAGTCAATCGCAGGGACTAGCGGGAGACTACAATGAGCAGTTCTTC. Protein: CASSQSQGLAGDYNEQFF.

This clonotype was recorded a few times. The V call is TRBV7-9, the J call TRBJ2-2, with D unresolved. V was cut by 5 bases and J by 5 bases, with 15 bases left in between. The germline V gene encodes CDR1 SEHNR and CDR2 FQNEAQ (reference sequence). The CDR3 loop spans 15 amino acids. This CDR3 is CASSPPGLGTGELFF. CDR3 DNA sequence: TGTGCCAGCAGCCCGCCCGGGCTTGGAACCGGGGAGCTGTTTTTT.

The chain recombines TRBV9 with TRBJ2-7; D is unclear. V was clipped by 3 bases and J by 11 bases, with 15 bases between them. The CDR3 loop spans 12 amino acids. Germline V gene lookup returns CDR1 SGDLS and CDR2 YYNGEE. CDR3 residues: CASSAPPGPKYF. DNA of the CDR3: TGTGCCAGCAGCGCCCCTCCCGGACCGAAGTACTTC.

This clonotype was detected only a few times. This chain uses TRBV5-1 with TRBJ2-2; 7 bases are shared with TRBD2. V was pared by 2 bases and J by 2 bases, with 9 bases of the junction left unmatched. This CDR3 is 17 amino acids long. The germline gives CDR1 SGHRS, CDR2 YFSETQ. The CDR3 nucleotides are TGCGCCAGCAGCTTCCTAGGGAGGGCCCTAAACACCGGGGAGCTGTTTTTT. Amino acid sequence: CASSFLGRALNTGELFF. Variable domain in full (rest from reference TRBV5-1 and TRBJ2-2): KAGVTQTPRYLIKTRGQQVTLSCSPISGHRSVSWYQQTPGQGLQFLFEYFSETQRNKGNFPGRFSGRQFSNSRSEMNVSTLELGDSALYLCASSFLGRALNTGELFFGEGSRLTVL.

The chain employs TRBV20-1 and TRBJ2-1; no definite D call. V shed 5 bases and J shed 4 bases, with 15 bases lying between them. Germline assignment: CDR1 DFQATT and CDR2 SNEGSKA (reference sequence). CDR3 length equals 14 residues. The CDR3 nucleotides read TGCAGTGCTTCCCTCCCCGGCTCTTACAATGAGCAGTTCTTC. It encodes CSASLPGSYNEQFF.

This clonotype was seen a handful of times. V usage is TRBV2 and J usage is TRBJ2-2, with 7 positions matching TRBD2. Germline V gene data show CDR1 as SNHLY and CDR2 as FYNNEI. The CDR3 extends over 14 amino acids. The V and J ends lost 6 bases and 0 bases, in that order; junction bases with no gene match: 1. CDR3 sequence (DNA): TGTGCCAGCAGACGGGGGGCGAACACCGGGGAGCTGTTTTTT. The encoded protein is CASRRGANTGELFF.

This clonotype was seen more than once but under ten times. The chain uses TRBV18 and TRBJ2-3, with D hard to call. CDR3 length: 13 residues. The germline gives CDR1 KGHSH, CDR2 LQKENI. Trimming left V 1 base short and J 5 bases short, with 7 bases between. CDR3 loop: CASSPQFEDTQYF. Here the CDR3 DNA reads TGTGCCAGCTCACCACAATTTGAAGATACGCAGTATTTT.

This chain links TRBV7-2 with TRBJ2-1; D ambiguous. The V gene's germline CDR1 is SGHTA and CDR2 FQGNSA. Deletions cut 1 base from V and 6 bases from J, with 10 bases between. The CDR3 runs to 14 residues. The CDR3 DNA reads TGTGCCAGCAGCTTAGAGTTTAGCACCAATGAGCAGTTCTTC. As protein: CASSLEFSTNEQFF.